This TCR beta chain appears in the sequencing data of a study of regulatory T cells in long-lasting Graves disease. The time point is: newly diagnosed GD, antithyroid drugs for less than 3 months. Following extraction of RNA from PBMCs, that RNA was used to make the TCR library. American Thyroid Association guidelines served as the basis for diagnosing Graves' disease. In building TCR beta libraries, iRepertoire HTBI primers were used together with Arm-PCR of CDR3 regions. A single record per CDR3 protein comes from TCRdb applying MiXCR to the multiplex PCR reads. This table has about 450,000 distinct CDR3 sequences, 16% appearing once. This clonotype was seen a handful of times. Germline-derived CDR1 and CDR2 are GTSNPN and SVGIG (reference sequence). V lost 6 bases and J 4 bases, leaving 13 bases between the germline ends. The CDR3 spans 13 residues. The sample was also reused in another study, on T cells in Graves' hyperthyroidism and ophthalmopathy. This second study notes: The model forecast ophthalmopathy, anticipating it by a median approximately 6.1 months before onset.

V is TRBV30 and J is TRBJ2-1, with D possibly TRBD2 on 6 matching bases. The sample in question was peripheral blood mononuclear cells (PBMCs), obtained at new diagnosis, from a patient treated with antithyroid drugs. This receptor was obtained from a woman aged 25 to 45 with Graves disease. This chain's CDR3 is CACRGTLYNEQFF. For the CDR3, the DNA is TGTGCCTGTCGTGGGACTTTGTACAATGAGCAGTTCTTC.